Reported below is one TCR beta chain. The ends lost 4 bases at V and 7 bases at J; junction bases unmatched: 6. The CDR3 is 13 amino acids. CDR1 ENHRY and CDR2 SYGVKD come from the germline V gene. This record comes from a study of T cell changes during pregnancy in multiple sclerosis. Profiling relied on immunoSEQ multiplex PCR, and the TCRdb table lists in-frame clones only, not all of them. The sample contains tens of thousands of clones, roughly 92% of which appear only once. This sample comprised peripheral blood, obtained after pregnancy. The chain employs TRBV10-3 and TRBJ1-1, with 7 bases lining up with TRBD1. This sequence was found in a female donor with multiple sclerosis, enrolled in a pregnancy study. The CDR3 loop reads CAISGRGQGEAFF. DNA for the CDR3: TGTGCCATCAGTGGTAGGGGGCAAGGTGAAGCTTTCTTT.